One sample yielded the 18 T cell receptor beta chains listed below, sequenced in a study of T cells in Graves' hyperthyroidism and ophthalmopathy. RNA transcripts yielded amplified TCR beta CDR3 regions. HTBI primers were used for first-round RT-PCR of the TCR CDR3. MiXCR, applied by TCRdb to the multiplex PCR reads, yields one record per CDR3 protein. The sample yields roughly 400,000 distinct CDR3 sequences, 25% seen once. Sequencing was done on a sample of blood. All receptors come from a middle-aged man with Graves' hyperthyroidism.

The rearrangement uses TRBV2 and TRBJ2-7, with TRBD2 matching 12 bases. Germline assignment: CDR1 SNHLY and CDR2 FYNNEI. V was pared by 9 bases and J by 4 bases, with 10 bases of the junction left unmatched. This CDR3 is 15 amino acids long. The CDR3 here is CAREKTSGRKYEQYF. As DNA, the CDR3 is TGTGCCAGGGAGAAAACTAGCGGGAGGAAATACGAGCAGTACTTC.

This clonotype was found a few times. The chain joins TRBV7-2 to TRBJ2-1; the match to TRBD2 covers 7 bases. The CDR3 consists of 15 residues. Germline CDR1 and CDR2: SGHTA and FQGNSA. Losses at the gene ends were 6 bases for V and 4 bases for J; bases not matched to a gene: 9. Here the CDR3 DNA reads TGTGCCAGCAGGGCGGGTGGACTAGTGTACAATGAGCAGTTCTTC. It encodes CASRAGGLVYNEQFF.

The CDR3 region has the DNA TGTGCCAGCAGCGCAGGGACTAGCGGGGACACCGGGGAGCTGTTTTTT. It specifies CASSAGTSGDTGELFF. The chain couples TRBV9 to TRBJ2-2, with 13 bases aligning to TRBD2. The germline CDR1 and CDR2 sequences are SGDLS and YYNGEE. CDR3 length: 16 residues. The trim removed 3 bases at V and 3 bases at J, leaving 2 bases unmatched.

The chain carries TRBV2 and TRBJ2-7; 7 bases agree with TRBD2. The V segment lost 3 bases and the J segment 0 bases; nucleotides outside the gene matches: 8. This CDR3 is 16 amino acids long. Germline CDR1 reads SNHLY; CDR2 reads FYNNEI. The CDR3 region is CASSDIMGEGSYEQYF. CDR3 sequence (DNA): TGTGCCAGCAGTGATATAATGGGGGAGGGCTCCTACGAGCAGTACTTC.

The rearrangement uses TRBV20-1 and TRBJ2-1; D is perhaps TRBD2 (5 bases). V was shortened by 5 bases and J by 0 bases, with 14 bases between the two germline ends. The CDR3 has 15 amino acids. The germline V gene has CDR1 DFQATT and CDR2 SNEGSKA (reference sequence). CDR3: CSADGAVSSYNEQFF. CDR3 DNA: TGCAGTGCTGACGGAGCGGTGAGCTCCTACAATGAGCAGTTCTTC.

This chain connects TRBV2 to TRBJ2-3; weak D call: TRBD1 (5 bases). Trimming took off 6 bases at V and 0 bases at J, with 10 bases between the two ends. The germline gives CDR1 SNHLY, CDR2 FYNNEI. This CDR3 is built from 14 residues. CDR3 region: CASRFGASTDTQYF. DNA of the CDR3: TGTGCCAGCAGGTTTGGGGCTAGCACAGATACGCAGTATTTT. The full variable domain, rest sourced from reference TRBV2 and TRBJ2-3, is EPEVTQTPSHQVTQMGQEVILRCVPISNHLYFYWYRQILGQKVEFLVSFYNNEISEKSEIFDDQFSVERPDGSNFTLKIRSTKLEDSAMYFCASRFGASTDTQYFGPGTRLTVL.

The chain joins TRBV15 to TRBJ1-5, with D maybe TRBD1 (5 bases). V shed 6 bases and J shed 4 bases, with 16 bases lying between them. Germline CDR1 LNHNV, CDR2 YYDKDF (reference sequence). This CDR3 contains 15 residues. CDR3 amino acids: CATSTTGRRNQPQHF. CDR3 DNA sequence: TGTGCCACCAGTACCACGGGACGCCGAAATCAGCCCCAGCATTTT.

This rearrangement joins TRBV20-1 to TRBJ1-6, with D possibly matching TRBD1 (5 bases). CDR1 DFQATT and CDR2 SNEGSKA come from the germline V gene (reference sequence). CDR3 size: 12 residues. V lost 0 bases to trimming and J lost 14 bases, with 11 bases between them. CDR3 residues: CSARDRGTSLHF. The CDR3 DNA reads TGCAGTGCTAGAGATCGGGGCACGTCCCTCCACTTT.

About this clonotype itself: The conserved closing phenylalanine or tryptophan is absent in this CDR3, likely reflecting a read error. This chain connects TRBV12-3 or TRBV12-4 to TRBJ2-7; 11 nucleotides line up with TRBD2. Trimming at V came to 6 bases and at J to 3 bases, leaving 7 bases not matched to a gene. CDR3 length: 15 amino acids. The CDR3 spells CASSPGLAARYEQYP. The CDR3 region has the DNA TGTGCCAGCAGCCCGGGACTAGCGGCACGCTACGAGCAGTACCCC.

The V call is TRBV6-6, the J call TRBJ2-3, with 9 bases identical to TRBD2. CDR3 length: 17 amino acids. Germline assignment: CDR1 MNHNY and CDR2 SVGAGI (reference sequence). The V segment lost 0 bases and the J segment 2 bases; nucleotides outside the gene matches: 6. In DNA form, the CDR3 reads TGTGCCAGCAGTTACTCCCCCGGGACTAGCCCCACAGATACGCAGTATTTT. It is translated as CASSYSPGTSPTDTQYF.

Concerning this clonotype: One end of the junction does not line up with germline, which may come from a read error. The V call is TRBV11-3, the J call TRBJ2-1; D is unclear. This CDR3 has 15 amino acids. The germline V gene encodes CDR1 SGHNT and CDR2 YENEEA. The CDR3 here is CASSLGISSYNERFF. In DNA form, the CDR3 reads TGTGCCAGCAGCTTGGGTATCAGCTCCTACAATGAGCGGTTCTTC.

The CDR3, as DNA: TGCAGCGTTCGGCAGGGCGTCGCCTACGAGCAGTACTTC. Translating it yields CSVRQGVAYEQYF. This chain joins TRBV29-1 and TRBJ2-7; the D gene is possibly TRBD1 (5 bases). From germline, CDR1 is SQVTM and CDR2 ANQGSEA. The CDR3 runs 13 residues. Trimming shortened V by 5 bases and J by 2 bases, and 13 bases separated the two germline ends.

A word on this clonotype: A much larger clone differs by one base, so this may be a read error. V and J are TRBV20-1 and TRBJ2-7; TRBD1 might be the D (5 bases). Between the trimmed V and J ends, which lost 4 bases and 4 bases, there was a span of 14 bases. This CDR3 has 13 residues. The germline CDR1 and CDR2 sequences are DFQATT and SNEGSKA (reference sequence). The CDR3 is CSAKGVVWYEQYF. CDR3 nucleotide sequence: TGCAGTGCTAAAGGGGTTGTTTGGTACGAGCAGTACTTC.

The J gene is TRBJ2-3, the V gene TRBV27; 11 nucleotides agree with TRBD2. This CDR3 contains 17 residues. Germline V lookup: CDR1 MNHEY, CDR2 SMNVEV (reference sequence). V lost 4 bases to trimming and J lost 2 bases; unmatched junction nucleotides: 8. This CDR3 is CASSYRTSGSLTDTQYF. Here the CDR3 DNA reads TGTGCCAGCAGTTACAGGACTAGCGGGTCCCTCACAGATACGCAGTATTTT.

This clonotype came up a few times. CDR3 sequence reads: CASSIVPTVKETQYF. The CDR3 bases are TGTGCCAGTAGTATAGTGCCGACAGTGAAAGAGACCCAGTACTTC. The chain couples TRBV19 to TRBJ2-5, with D possibly TRBD1 on 5 matching bases. The V gene lost 1 base and the J gene lost 3 bases, with 12 bases spanning the gap. From germline, CDR1 is LNHDA and CDR2 SQIVND (reference sequence). The CDR3 is 15 amino acids.

This clonotype was seen more than once but under ten times. The chain carries TRBV20-1 and TRBJ2-7, with D possibly TRBD2 on 5 matching bases. This CDR3 is built from 11 residues. V shed 6 bases and J shed 3 bases, with 9 bases lying between them. Germline CDR1 DFQATT, CDR2 SNEGSKA (reference sequence). Written as DNA, the CDR3 is TGCAGTGCCGTGAGGGACTACGAGCAGTACTTC. This gives the protein CSAVRDYEQYF.

The genes are TRBV5-8 and TRBJ2-7; 10 bases are shared with TRBD2. After removal of 4 bases from V and 2 bases from J, the junction contained 12 bases not matched to a gene. Germline V gene sequence: CDR1 SGHTS, CDR2 YDEGEE. This CDR3 region has 17 residues. CDR3 residues: CASSNSGASGSTYEQYF. CDR3 nucleotide sequence: TGTGCCAGCAGCAACTCCGGGGCTAGCGGGAGCACCTACGAGCAGTACTTC.

The CDR3 region is CSASPAGLKETQYF. CDR3 nucleotide sequence: TGCAGTGCTAGCCCTGCCGGGTTAAAAGAGACCCAGTACTTC. The chain combines TRBV20-1 with TRBJ2-5, with D unresolved. The V and J ends lost 3 bases and 3 bases respectively, with 14 bases between them. Germline V gene sequence: CDR1 DFQATT, CDR2 SNEGSKA (reference sequence). The CDR3 is 14 amino acids.